The clone carrying this T cell receptor beta chain was seen ten or more times. From germline, CDR1 is SGHDT and CDR2 YYEEEE. The CDR3 has 13 amino acids. The V segment lost 2 bases and the J segment 6 bases; nucleotides outside the gene matches: 3. Unique molecular identifiers were built into the TCRbeta library. TCRdb re-called the PCR reads through MiXCR, storing one row per CDR3 protein. The data hold a few hundred thousand distinct CDR3 sequences, with approximately 11% observed a single time. The data belong to a study of T-cell reconstitution after alpha-beta-depleted transplantation in children.

The input for sequencing was PBMCs, taken before TCRalphabeta/CD19-depleted stem cell transplant. The chain employs TRBV5-6 and TRBJ1-2, with TRBD1 matching over 8 bases. The receptor comes from a child less than two years old with acute myeloid leukemia, due to receive a stem cell transplant. The CDR3 here is CASSFPTGDGYTF. In nucleotides, the CDR3 is TGTGCCAGCAGCTTTCCGACAGGGGATGGCTACACCTTC. Drawing the rest from reference TRBV5-6 and TRBJ1-2, the complete variable domain is DAGVTQSPTHLIKTRGQQVTLRCSPKSGHDTVSWYQQALGQGPQFIFQYYEEEERQRGNFPDRFSGHQFPNYSSELNVNALLLGDSALYLCASSFPTGDGYTFGSGTRLTVV.